This T cell receptor (beta chain) was identified during a study of T-cell reconstitution after alpha-beta-depleted transplantation in children. A library of TCRbeta sequences, prepared with unique molecular identifiers, was generated. TCRdb itself ran the PCR reads through MiXCR, one entry per CDR3 protein. Of some 200,000 distinct CDR3 sequences in the sample, roughly 7.5% were seen once. The CDR3 is 13 residues long. With 4 bases removed from V and 5 bases from J, the gap between germline ends came to 11 bases. From germline, CDR1 is SNHLY and CDR2 FYNNEI. This clonotype was seen a handful of times.

The J gene is TRBJ1-1, the V gene TRBV2; no firm D call. This clonotype originated in a human donor who donated a stem cell graft to a child with Wiskott-Aldrich syndrome. This specimen was PBMCs from the stem cell graft donor, taken from the stem cell graft. CDR3 nucleotide sequence: TGTGCCAGCAGTGTAGAACAGCAAACTGAAGCTTTCTTT. It is translated as CASSVEQQTEAFF.